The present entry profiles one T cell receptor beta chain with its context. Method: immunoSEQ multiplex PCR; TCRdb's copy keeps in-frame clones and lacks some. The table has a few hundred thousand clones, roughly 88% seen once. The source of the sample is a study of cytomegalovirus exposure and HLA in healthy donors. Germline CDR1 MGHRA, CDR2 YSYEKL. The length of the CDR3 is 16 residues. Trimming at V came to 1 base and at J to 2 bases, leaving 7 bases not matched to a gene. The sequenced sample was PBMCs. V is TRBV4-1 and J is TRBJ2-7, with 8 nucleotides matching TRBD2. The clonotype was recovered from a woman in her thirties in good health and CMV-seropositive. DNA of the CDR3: TGCGCCAGCAGCCAAGGGCCCAGCGGGAGAACCTACGAGCAGTACTTC. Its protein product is CASSQGPSGRTYEQYF.